One and the same sample provided the 2 T cell receptor beta chains below, sequenced in a study of control samples from healthy donors and cancer patients. Assay used: immunoSEQ multiplex PCR; TCRdb lists only in-frame clones, some missing. The top ten hold approximately 3.8% of the sample, which has tens of thousands of clones, 88% seen once. The sequenced sample consisted of blood. The receptors here all came from a man between 45 and 60 years old in good health.

The chain joins TRBV15 to TRBJ2-3; perhaps TRBD2 as D (6 bases). Germline V gene data show CDR1 as LNHNV and CDR2 as YYDKDF (reference sequence). With 2 bases removed from V and 0 bases from J, the gap between germline ends came to 15 bases. The CDR3 sequence is 17 residues long. In DNA, the CDR3 is TGTGCCACCAGCAGATCCAAGGGCGGAGGGAGCACAGATACGCAGTATTTT. This codes for CATSRSKGGGSTDTQYF.

CDR3 DNA: TGTGCCAGCAGCGATACTGAAGCTTTCTTT. Translation: CASSDTEAFF. This rearrangement joins TRBV28 to TRBJ1-1; D uncertain. The CDR3 consists of 10 residues. V was trimmed by 6 bases and J by 5 bases, leaving 4 bases between them. Germline CDR1 and CDR2: MDHEN and SYDVKM.